This is a list of T cell receptor beta chains from one sample in a study of cytomegalovirus exposure and HLA in healthy donors. Here immunoSEQ multiplex PCR was the method, and the copy in TCRdb shows in-frame clones only, minus some. This table has around 130,000 clones, approximately 81% appearing once. Sequencing was carried out using PBMCs. The receptors stem from a man younger than 30 in good health and CMV-seronegative. Both conserved end residues are part of each CDR3. A D gene is named only where the DNA matches it firmly. Clone size appears in some rows only: once, few, many, or a class for an expanded clone.

d_call,clone_size,v_call,j_call,cdr3_aa,cdr3_nt
NA,NA,TRBV10-1,TRBJ2-7,CASSGSGYYEQYF,TGCGCCAGCAGTGGATCAGGATACTACGAGCAGTACTTC
NA,NA,TRBV12-5,TRBJ1-1,CASVLYPLQGYTEAFF,TGTGCTAGTGTCCTTTACCCACTACAGGGTTACACTGAAGCTTTCTTT
TRBD1,NA,TRBV28,TRBJ2-7,CASSSTGGNEQYF,TGTGCCAGCAGTTCGACAGGGGGCAACGAGCAGTACTTC
TRBD1,NA,TRBV10-1,TRBJ1-1,CASRGDRNTEAFF,TGCGCCAGCAGGGGGGACAGGAACACTGAAGCTTTCTTT
TRBD1,NA,TRBV5-6,TRBJ1-2,CASSAGQISGYTF,TGTGCCAGCAGCGCGGGACAGATTAGTGGCTACACCTTC
NA,NA,TRBV7-8,TRBJ2-7,CASSFNVLRQNVYYEQYF,TGTGCCAGCAGCTTTAATGTCCTTAGACAGAATGTGTATTACGAGCAGTACTTC
NA,NA,TRBV30,TRBJ2-7,CAWDGGGRRPQYF,TGTGCCTGGGATGGGGGAGGCCGAAGGCCGCAGTACTTC
TRBD1,once,TRBV6-1,TRBJ1-5,CASSELQGGGQPQHF,TGTGCCAGCAGTGAACTCCAGGGGGGCGGTCAGCCCCAGCATTTT
NA,NA,TRBV14,TRBJ2-5,CASSHIARLETQYF,TGTGCCAGCAGCCACATCGCCAGGCTTGAGACCCAGTACTTC
TRBD2,NA,TRBV11-3,TRBJ2-3,CASSSPTSGGATDTQYF,TGTGCCAGCAGCTCTCCAACTAGCGGGGGGGCTACAGATACGCAGTATTTT
NA,NA,TRBV6-5,TRBJ1-4,CASSYSTYEKLFF,TGTGCCAGCAGTTACTCTACTTATGAAAAACTGTTTTTT
NA,NA,TRBV10-3,TRBJ2-5,CAISGTSKETQYF,TGTGCCATCAGTGGAACTAGCAAAGAGACCCAGTACTTC
NA,NA,TRBV7-9,TRBJ1-5,CASSSLPLSNQPQHF,TGTGCCAGCAGCTCCCTACCCCTAAGCAATCAGCCCCAGCATTTT
NA,few,TRBV5-8,TRBJ1-3,CASSLAFSYGNTIYF,TGTGCCAGCAGCTTAGCGTTCAGTTATGGAAACACCATATATTTT
TRBD1,NA,TRBV7-2,TRBJ1-1,CASSFGTGVLSTEAFF,TGTGCCAGCAGCTTCGGGACAGGGGTATTATCCACTGAAGCTTTCTTT
NA,NA,TRBV4-1,TRBJ2-7,CASSQEFEGLRHEQYF,TGCGCCAGCAGCCAAGAGTTTGAGGGTTTACGCCACGAGCAGTACTTC
NA,NA,TRBV15,TRBJ1-2,CATSRDRGWSGYTF,TGTGCCACCAGCAGAGATAGGGGGTGGTCTGGCTACACCTTC
NA,NA,TRBV20-1,TRBJ1-1,CSASWTDQAFF,TGCAGTGCTAGTTGGACAGATCAAGCTTTCTTT
NA,NA,TRBV5-1,TRBJ2-5,CASSPQSWAAQETQYF,TGCGCCAGCAGCCCCCAGAGTTGGGCAGCTCAAGAGACCCAGTACTTC
TRBD1,NA,TRBV6-5,TRBJ2-5,CASSYRTGLIQETQYF,TGTGCCAGCAGTTACCGGACAGGGCTTATCCAAGAGACCCAGTACTTC
NA,NA,TRBV5-1,TRBJ1-5,CASSLGQSSNQPQHF,TGCGCCAGCAGCTTGGGACAGAGTAGCAATCAGCCCCAGCATTTT
NA,NA,TRBV11-2,TRBJ2-7,CASSPELVSYEQYF,TGTGCCAGCAGCCCCGAGTTGGTTTCCTACGAGCAGTACTTC
NA,NA,TRBV7-3,TRBJ2-7,CASSLHLRAPLQEQYF,TGTGCCAGCAGCTTACATTTGAGGGCCCCCCTCCAGGAGCAGTACTTC
TRBD1,once,TRBV6-6,TRBJ1-2,CASRDRTISNGYTF,TGTGCCAGCAGGGACAGGACAATATCCAATGGCTACACCTTC
NA,NA,TRBV27,TRBJ1-4,CASRTHIWGGEKLFF,TGTGCCAGCAGGACCCACATTTGGGGGGGTGAAAAACTGTTTTTT
NA,NA,TRBV11-2,TRBJ1-4,CASTKGGRSEKLFF,TGTGCCAGCACCAAGGGAGGCCGAAGTGAAAAACTGTTTTTT
NA,few,TRBV6-1,TRBJ1-2,CASSETPQGSYGYTF,TGTGCCAGCAGTGAGACACCACAGGGCAGCTATGGCTACACCTTC
NA,once,TRBV30,TRBJ1-2,CAWSNREKAYGYTF,TGTGCCTGGAGCAACCGGGAAAAGGCCTATGGCTACACCTTC
TRBD2,NA,TRBV5-1,TRBJ2-5,CASSLTSGGPRGQETQYF,TGCGCCAGCAGCCTGACTAGCGGGGGGCCTCGGGGACAAGAGACCCAGTACTTC
NA,NA,TRBV9,TRBJ1-3,CASSPQGAGNTIYF,TGTGCCAGCAGCCCGCAGGGTGCTGGAAACACCATATATTTT
NA,few,TRBV19,TRBJ1-5,CASSISRNQPQHF,TGTGCCAGTAGTATAAGTAGAAATCAGCCCCAGCATTTT
TRBD1,NA,TRBV29-1,TRBJ2-1,CSVVPGGSYNEQFF,TGCAGCGTTGTGCCAGGGGGCTCCTACAATGAGCAGTTCTTC
TRBD1,few,TRBV12-5,TRBJ2-1,CASGSTGRSYNEQFF,TGTGCTAGTGGGTCGACAGGGAGATCCTACAATGAGCAGTTCTTC
NA,NA,TRBV4-1,TRBJ2-4,CASSQFAEQGLAKNIQYF,TGCGCCAGCAGCCAATTTGCAGAACAGGGTTTAGCCAAAAACATTCAGTACTTC
TRBD2,NA,TRBV9,TRBJ2-1,CASSVSSGGDYNEQFF,TGTGCCAGCAGCGTCTCTAGCGGGGGGGATTACAATGAGCAGTTCTTC
NA,NA,TRBV19,TRBJ2-2,CASSLRRENTGELFF,TGTGCCAGTAGTCTCCGACGGGAGAACACCGGGGAGCTGTTTTTT
NA,NA,TRBV9,TRBJ2-7,CASSAQASSYEQYF,TGTGCCAGCAGCGCCCAGGCCAGCTCCTACGAGCAGTACTTC